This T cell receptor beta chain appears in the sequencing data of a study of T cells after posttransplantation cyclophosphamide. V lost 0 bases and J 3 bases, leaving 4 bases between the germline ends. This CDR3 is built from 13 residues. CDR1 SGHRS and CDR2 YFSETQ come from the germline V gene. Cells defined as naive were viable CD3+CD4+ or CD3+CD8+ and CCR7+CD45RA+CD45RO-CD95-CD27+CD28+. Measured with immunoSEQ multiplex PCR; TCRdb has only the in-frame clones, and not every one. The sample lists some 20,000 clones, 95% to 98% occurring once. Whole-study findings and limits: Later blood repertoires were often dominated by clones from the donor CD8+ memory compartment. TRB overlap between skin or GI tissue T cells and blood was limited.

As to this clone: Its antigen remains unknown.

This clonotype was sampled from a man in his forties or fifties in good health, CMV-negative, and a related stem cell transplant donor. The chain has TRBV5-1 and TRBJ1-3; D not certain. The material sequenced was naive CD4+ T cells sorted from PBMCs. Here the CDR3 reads CASSLGDGNTIYF. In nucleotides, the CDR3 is TGCGCCAGCAGCTTGGGCGATGGAAACACCATATATTTT. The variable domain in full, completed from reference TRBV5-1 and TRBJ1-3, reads KAGVTQTPRYLIKTRGQQVTLSCSPISGHRSVSWYQQTPGQGLQFLFEYFSETQRNKGNFPGRFSGRQFSNSRSEMNVSTLELGDSALYLCASSLGDGNTIYFGEGSWLTVV.